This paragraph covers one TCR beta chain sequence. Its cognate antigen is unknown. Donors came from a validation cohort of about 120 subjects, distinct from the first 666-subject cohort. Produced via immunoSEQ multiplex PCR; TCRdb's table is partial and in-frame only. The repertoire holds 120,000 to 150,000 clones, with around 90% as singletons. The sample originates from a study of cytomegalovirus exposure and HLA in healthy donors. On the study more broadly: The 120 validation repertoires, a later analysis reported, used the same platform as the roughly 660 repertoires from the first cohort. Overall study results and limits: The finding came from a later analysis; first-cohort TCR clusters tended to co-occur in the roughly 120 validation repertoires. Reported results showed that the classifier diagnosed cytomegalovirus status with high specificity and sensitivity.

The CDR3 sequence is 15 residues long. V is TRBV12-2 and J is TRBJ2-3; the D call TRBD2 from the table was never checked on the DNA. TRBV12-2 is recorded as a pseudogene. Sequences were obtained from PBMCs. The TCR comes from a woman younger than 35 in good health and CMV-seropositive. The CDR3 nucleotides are TGTGCAAGTCCAGACGGTCTGAGGGCACCAGATACGCAGTATTTT. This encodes CASPDGLRAPDTQYF.